The present TCR beta chain was sequenced within a study of blood T cells in healthy people across ages. The CDR3 is 14 residues long. Germline V gene data show CDR1 as MDHEN and CDR2 as SYDVKM. V was clipped by 5 bases and J by 2 bases, with 12 bases between them. This clonotype has only one observation. Through a sample-barcoded 5' primer and a J-beta primer mix, a second PCR was run for roughly 6 to 12 cycles. TCRdb used MiXCR to reprocess the 5' RACE reads, holding one entry per CDR3 protein. The sample includes over 1.5 million distinct CDR3 sequences, roughly 50% of them seen just once. Sample: blood. The rearrangement uses TRBV28 and TRBJ2-5; D is uncertain. This clonotype was obtained from a woman between 35 and 50 years old in good health. CDR3 region: CASSPTRKQETQYF. Here the CDR3 DNA reads TGTGCCAGCAGTCCCACACGAAAGCAAGAGACCCAGTACTTC.